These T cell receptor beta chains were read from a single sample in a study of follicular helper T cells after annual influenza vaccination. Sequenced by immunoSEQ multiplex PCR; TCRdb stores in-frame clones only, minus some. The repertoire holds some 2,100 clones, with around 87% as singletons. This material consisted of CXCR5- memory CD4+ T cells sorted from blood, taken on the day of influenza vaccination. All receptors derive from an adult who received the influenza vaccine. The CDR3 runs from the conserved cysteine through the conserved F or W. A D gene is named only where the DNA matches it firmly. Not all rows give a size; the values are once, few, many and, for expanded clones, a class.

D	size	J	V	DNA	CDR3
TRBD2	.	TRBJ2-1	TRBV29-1	TGCAGCGCTTCAGCGGGAGGGAGCTCCTACAATGAGCAGTTCTTC	CSASAGGSSYNEQFF
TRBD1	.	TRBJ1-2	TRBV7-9	TGTGCCAGCAGCTTTGGGGGACAGGGGTATGGCTACACCTTC	CASSFGGQGYGYTF
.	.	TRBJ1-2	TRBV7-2	TGTGCCAGCAGCTTAGCCACAGCCTGGGATGGCTACACCTTC	CASSLATAWDGYTF
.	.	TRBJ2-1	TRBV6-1	TGTGCCAGCAGTGTTTCCGGGACCCACCATGAGCAGTTCTTC	CASSVSGTHHEQFF
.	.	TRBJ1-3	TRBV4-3	TGCGCCAGCAGCCAAGCACCTCCGGGTGGAGGAAACACCATATATTTT	CASSQAPPGGGNTIYF
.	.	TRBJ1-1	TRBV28	TGTGCCAGCAGTCTTCGAGGACGGGGAGGCGGCACTGAAGCTTTCTTT	CASSLRGRGGGTEAFF
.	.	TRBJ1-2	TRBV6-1	TGTGCCAGCAGTGAAGTCAGTAACTATGGCTACACCTTC	CASSEVSNYGYTF
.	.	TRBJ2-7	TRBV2	TGTGCCAGCAGAGTCGTGGGGGGCGAGCAGTACTTC	CASRVVGGEQYF
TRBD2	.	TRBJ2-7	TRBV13	TGTGCCAGCAGCTCTGGTTTACTAGCGATTAACCACGAGCAGTACTTC	CASSSGLLAINHEQYF
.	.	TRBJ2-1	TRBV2	TGTGCCAGCAGTGAAGCGCTTTTTTCAAATGAGCAGTTCTTC	CASSEALFSNEQFF
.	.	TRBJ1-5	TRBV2	TGTGCCAGCAGGGTGGACAGCAATCAGCCCCAGCATTTT	CASRVDSNQPQHF
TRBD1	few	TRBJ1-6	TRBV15	TGTGCCACCAGCAGCTTTACAGGGGAGTCACCCCTCCACTTT	CATSSFTGESPLHF
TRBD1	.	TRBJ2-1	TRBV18	TGTGCCAGCTCACCACCGGGACAGGGGAACAATGAGCAGTTCTTC	CASSPPGQGNNEQFF
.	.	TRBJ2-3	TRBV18	TGTGCCAGCTCACCCGGGACGCCGACCACAGATACGCAGTATTTT	CASSPGTPTTDTQYF
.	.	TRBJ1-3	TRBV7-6	TGTGCCAGCAGCACCTCAGAGGGAAACACCATATATTTT	CASSTSEGNTIYF
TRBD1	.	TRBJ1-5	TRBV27	TGTGCCAGCAGTCGAGGGACAGAGCAGTGGCCCCAGCATTTT	CASSRGTEQWPQHF
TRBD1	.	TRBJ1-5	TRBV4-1	TGCGCCAGCAGCCAAGCGGACAGGGGAGAGAATCAGCCCCAGCATTTT	CASSQADRGENQPQHF
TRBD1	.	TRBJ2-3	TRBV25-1	TGTGCCAGCAGTGAAGGGGACAGGGGCACAGATACGCAGTATTTT	CASSEGDRGTDTQYF
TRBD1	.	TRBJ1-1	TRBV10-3	TGTGCCATCAGGAGGGACAGGGGCTTGAACACTGAAGCTTTCTTT	CAIRRDRGLNTEAFF
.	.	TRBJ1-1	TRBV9	TGTGCCAGCAGTCCTTCAGGCGTTATGAACACTGAAGCTTTCTTT	CASSPSGVMNTEAFF
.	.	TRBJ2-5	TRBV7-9	TGTGCCAGCAGCTTAGTGGGCTCGACCCGACTTGGGGAGACCCAGTACTTC	CASSLVGSTRLGETQYF
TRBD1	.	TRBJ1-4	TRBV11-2	TGTGCCAGCAGACAAAAGGGACAGAGGAATGAAAAACTGTTTTTT	CASRQKGQRNEKLFF